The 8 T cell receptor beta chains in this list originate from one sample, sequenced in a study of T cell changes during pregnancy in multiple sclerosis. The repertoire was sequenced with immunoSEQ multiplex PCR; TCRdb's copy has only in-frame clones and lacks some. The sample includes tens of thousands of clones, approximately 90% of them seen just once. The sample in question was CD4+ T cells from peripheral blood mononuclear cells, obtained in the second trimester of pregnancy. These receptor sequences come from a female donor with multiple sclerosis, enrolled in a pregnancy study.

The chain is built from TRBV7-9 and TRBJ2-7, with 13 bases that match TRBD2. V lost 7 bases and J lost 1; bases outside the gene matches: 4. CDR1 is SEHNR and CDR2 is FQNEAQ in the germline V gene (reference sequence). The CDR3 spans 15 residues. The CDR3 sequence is CASTRTSGGSYEQYF. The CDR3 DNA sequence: TGTGCCAGCACTCGGACTAGCGGGGGTTCCTACGAGCAGTACTTC.

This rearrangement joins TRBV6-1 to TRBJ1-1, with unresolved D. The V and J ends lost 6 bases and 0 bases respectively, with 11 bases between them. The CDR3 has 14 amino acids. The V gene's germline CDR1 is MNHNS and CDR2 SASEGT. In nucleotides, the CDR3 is TGTGCCAGCAGCGGAGGCGGGGTGAACACTGAAGCTTTCTTT. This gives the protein CASSGGGVNTEAFF.

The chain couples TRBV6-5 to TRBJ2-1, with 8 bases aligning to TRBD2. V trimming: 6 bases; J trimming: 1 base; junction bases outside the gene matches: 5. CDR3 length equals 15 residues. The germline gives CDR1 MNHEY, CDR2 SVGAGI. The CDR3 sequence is CASSKGTRSYNEQFF. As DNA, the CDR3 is TGTGCCAGCAGCAAGGGGACTAGGTCCTACAATGAGCAGTTCTTC.

DNA for the CDR3: TGTGCCAGCAGCTTGAGTGCCGGGGACAGGGGGAGGACCGGGGAGCTGTTTTTT. Its translation: CASSLSAGDRGRTGELFF. The rearrangement uses TRBV11-2 and TRBJ2-2; 11 bases match TRBD1. This CDR3 comprises 18 residues. The germline CDR1 and CDR2 sequences are SGHAT and FQNNGV. The V segment lost 3 bases and the J segment 5 bases; nucleotides outside the gene matches: 11.

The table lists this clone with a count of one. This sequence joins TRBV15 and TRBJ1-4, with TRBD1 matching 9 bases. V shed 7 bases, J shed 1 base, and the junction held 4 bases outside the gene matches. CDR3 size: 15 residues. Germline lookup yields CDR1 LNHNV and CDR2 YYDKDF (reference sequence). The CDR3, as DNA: TGTGCCACCACCCAGGGACAGGGAACTAATGAAAAACTGTTTTTT. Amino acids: CATTQGQGTNEKLFF.

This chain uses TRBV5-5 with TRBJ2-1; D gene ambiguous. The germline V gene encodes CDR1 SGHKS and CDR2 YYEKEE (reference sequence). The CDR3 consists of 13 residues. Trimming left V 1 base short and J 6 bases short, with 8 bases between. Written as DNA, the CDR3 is TGTGCCAGCAGCTTGCTGGCCACCAATGAGCAGTTCTTC. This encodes CASSLLATNEQFF.

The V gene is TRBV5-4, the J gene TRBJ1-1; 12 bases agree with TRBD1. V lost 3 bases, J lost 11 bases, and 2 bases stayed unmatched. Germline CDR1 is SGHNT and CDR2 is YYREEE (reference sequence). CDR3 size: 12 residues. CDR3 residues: CASSWDRGQAFF. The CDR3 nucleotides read TGTGCCAGCAGCTGGGACAGGGGGCAGGCTTTCTTT. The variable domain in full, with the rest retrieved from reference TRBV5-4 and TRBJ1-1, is ETGVTQSPTHLIKTRGQQVTLRCSSQSGHNTVSWYQQALGQGPQFIFQYYREEENGRGNFPPRFSGLQFPNYSSELNVNALELDDSALYLCASSWDRGQAFFGQGTRLTVV.

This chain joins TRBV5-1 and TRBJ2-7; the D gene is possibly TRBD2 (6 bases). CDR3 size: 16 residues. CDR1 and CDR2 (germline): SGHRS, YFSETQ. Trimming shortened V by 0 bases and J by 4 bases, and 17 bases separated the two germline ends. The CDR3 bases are TGCGCCAGCAGCTTGGTTGGGTTCGGGAGTGGTTACGAGCAGTACTTC. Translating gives CASSLVGFGSGYEQYF.